Listed here are 27 T cell receptor beta chains from one sample, sequenced in a study of shared clonotypes between healthy human individuals. The assay was immunoSEQ multiplex PCR, and TCRdb's table has in-frame clones only and misses some. The table lists approximately 600,000 clones, 85% to 95% of them singletons. CD45RO-negative, CCR7-positively selected cells formed the naive CD8 fraction, excluding terminally differentiated effector memory CD45RA+ cells. Input material: naive CD8+ T cells sorted from blood. These receptors all stem from a woman between 25 and 40 years old in good health.

The chain links TRBV5-4 to TRBJ2-7, with D tentatively TRBD2 (6 bases). Germline loops: CDR1 SGHNT, CDR2 YYREEE (reference sequence). CDR3 length: 13 residues. V was pared by 4 bases and J by 4 bases, with 12 bases between. The CDR3, as DNA: TGTGCCAGCAGCCGCGGGACTTCTTACGAGCAGTACTTC. This translates into CASSRGTSYEQYF.

This clone was seen once. The chain combines TRBV10-3 with TRBJ2-3; D could derive from TRBD1 or TRBD2 (6 bases each). CDR1 and CDR2 from the germline V gene are ENHRY and SYGVKD. The V end lost 3 bases, the J end lost 6 bases, and 19 bases lay between the germline ends. This CDR3 has 16 residues. For the CDR3, the DNA is TGTGCCATCAGTGAAGGAGTGGGGGGCGCCTCGGATACGCAGTATTTT. It translates to CAISEGVGGASDTQYF.

The CDR3 reads CASSSQREVAEQFF. Written as DNA, the CDR3 is TGTGCCAGTAGTAGCCAGCGGGAGGTCGCTGAGCAGTTCTTC. The rearrangement links TRBV19 to TRBJ2-1; 9 bases match TRBD2. This CDR3 comprises 14 residues. Trimming took 4 bases from V and 9 from J; bases not matched to a gene: 7. Germline V gene data show CDR1 as LNHDA and CDR2 as SQIVND (reference sequence). Using reference TRBV19 and TRBJ2-1 for the parts outside the CDR3, the full variable domain is DGGITQSPKYLFRKEGQNVTLSCEQNLNHDAMYWYRQDPGQGLRLIYYSQIVNDFQKGDIAEGYSVSREKKESFPLTVTSAQKNPTAFYLCASSSQREVAEQFFGPGTRLTVL.

This clone was found once. CDR3 in amino acids: CASSLGRAEQYF. In DNA form, the CDR3 reads TGTGCCAGCAGTCTGGGACGTGCGGAGCAGTACTTC. The V call is TRBV28, the J call TRBJ2-7; the D gene could be TRBD1 or TRBD2 (5 bases each). CDR1 and CDR2 from the germline V gene are MDHEN and SYDVKM. V was shortened by 5 bases and J by 7 bases, with 12 bases between the two germline ends. This CDR3 comprises 12 residues.

Only one count was recorded for this clone. This chain connects TRBV5-6 to TRBJ2-7, with D perhaps TRBD2 (5 bases). V lost 4 bases and J lost 2, with 10 bases in between. This CDR3 spans 13 amino acids. Germline loops: CDR1 SGHDT, CDR2 YYEEEE. The CDR3 loop reads CASSGSGAYEQYF. The CDR3 DNA is TGTGCCAGCAGCGGAAGCGGAGCCTACGAGCAGTACTTC.

V gene TRBV2 combines with J gene TRBJ2-1; D gene unclear. The CDR3 is made up of 12 amino acids. CDR1 and CDR2 (germline): SNHLY, FYNNEI. V was pared by 2 bases and J by 10 bases, with 9 bases between. Here the CDR3 reads CASSESGVEQFF. Written as DNA, the CDR3 is TGTGCCAGCAGTGAATCGGGTGTCGAGCAGTTCTTC. Filled out from reference TRBV2 and TRBJ2-1, the complete variable domain reads EPEVTQTPSHQVTQMGQEVILRCVPISNHLYFYWYRQILGQKVEFLVSFYNNEISEKSEIFDDQFSVERPDGSNFTLKIRSTKLEDSAMYFCASSESGVEQFFGPGTRLTVL.

The CDR3 loop reads CASSLGQSSFEQYF. The CDR3 DNA sequence: TGTGCCAGCAGCCTAGGACAGTCTTCATTCGAGCAGTACTTC. The chain links TRBV5-6 to TRBJ2-7; a weak D match, TRBD1 (6 bases). Trimming cost V 4 bases and J 6 bases, with 17 bases left between them. Germline V gives CDR1 SGHDT, CDR2 YYEEEE. There are 14 residues in the CDR3.

This chain uses TRBV19 with TRBJ1-2; TRBD1 is a possible D gene (5 bases). This CDR3 spans 12 amino acids. V dropped 9 bases and J dropped 4 bases, with 12 bases sitting between them. Germline V gene data show CDR1 as LNHDA and CDR2 as SQIVND (reference sequence). The CDR3 loop reads CASDGRVYGYTF. The CDR3 nucleotides are TGTGCCAGCGATGGCAGGGTCTATGGCTACACCTTC.

The rearrangement links TRBV27 to TRBJ2-2, with TRBD2 identical over 12 bases. Germline loops: CDR1 MNHEY, CDR2 SMNVEV (reference sequence). CDR3 length: 15 residues. Germline trimming cut 5 bases from V and 7 bases from J; bases unmatched to any gene: 5. CDR3 DNA: TGTGCCAGCAGTCCCGGGACTAGCGGGCTCGGGGAGCTGTTTTTT. Translation gives CASSPGTSGLGELFF.

The chain employs TRBV6-5 and TRBJ1-1; 7 bases match TRBD1. The CDR3 is 16 residues long. Germline CDR1 and CDR2: MNHEY and SVGAGI. Trimming cost V 0 bases and J 5 bases; bases outside gene matches: 9. The CDR3 loop is CASSYSVARGWTEAFF. In DNA, the CDR3 is TGTGCCAGCAGTTACTCGGTCGCCAGGGGGTGGACTGAAGCTTTCTTT.

This sequence joins TRBV28 and TRBJ2-7, with a tentative D call TRBD2 (6 bases). Per the germline V gene, CDR1 is MDHEN and CDR2 is SYDVKM. V was trimmed by 5 bases and J by 7 bases, leaving 9 bases between them. CDR3 length equals 11 residues. This chain's CDR3 is CASSPGEEQYF. In DNA form, the CDR3 reads TGTGCCAGCAGTCCGGGGGAAGAGCAGTACTTC.

This rearrangement joins TRBV9 to TRBJ1-1, with TRBD1 identical over 8 bases. The J segment lost 4 bases and the V segment lost 2 bases, leaving 7 bases of the junction unmatched. The CDR3 is made up of 15 amino acids. Germline CDR1 SGDLS, CDR2 YYNGEE. In DNA, the CDR3 is TGTGCCAGCAGCGTCGGACAGGGAAGGGGCACTGAAGCTTTCTTT. This gives the protein CASSVGQGRGTEAFF.

The V call is TRBV5-6, the J call TRBJ2-5; D gene unclear. The germline V gene encodes CDR1 SGHDT and CDR2 YYEEEE. V was pared by 6 bases and J by 0 bases, with 12 bases between. The CDR3 covers 14 residues. As DNA, the CDR3 is TGTGCCAGCACCCAGCTGGGCTACCAAGAGACCCAGTACTTC. Translation gives CASTQLGYQETQYF.

The chain couples TRBV7-6 to TRBJ2-3; D gene uncertain. Germline V CDR1 and CDR2: SGHVS, FNYEAQ. This CDR3 comprises 15 residues. V was pared by 1 base and J by 4 bases, with 12 bases between. For the CDR3, the DNA is TGTGCCAGCAGCTTAGGGGTCGCCAAGGCAGATACGCAGTATTTT. It encodes CASSLGVAKADTQYF.

The chain employs TRBV29-1 and TRBJ2-7; 9 bases match TRBD2. The junction had 17 bases not matched to a gene; V was cut back by 7 bases and J by 4 bases. The CDR3 runs 16 residues. Germline assignment: CDR1 SQVTM and CDR2 ANQGSEA. This chain's CDR3 is CSAEVPSGMYSYEQYF. The DNA for the CDR3 is TGCAGCGCCGAAGTACCTAGCGGGATGTACTCGTACGAGCAGTACTTC.

CDR3 coding DNA: TGCAGCGTTGAAGATCCCAAGGGGGGTACCGGGGAGCTGTTTTTT. Translating gives CSVEDPKGGTGELFF. The chain couples TRBV29-1 to TRBJ2-2, with D perhaps TRBD1 or TRBD2 (6 bases each). V lost 0 bases to trimming and J lost 5 bases, with 13 bases between them. The CDR3 loop spans 15 amino acids. CDR1 and CDR2 (germline): SQVTM, ANQGSEA.

The rearrangement links TRBV4-1 to TRBJ1-1; TRBD1 might be the D (5 bases). The germline CDR1 and CDR2 sequences are MGHRA and YSYEKL. The CDR3 covers 15 residues. V was cut by 1 base and J by 1 base, with 10 bases left in between. CDR3 protein: CASSQGGQGNTEAFF. DNA of the CDR3: TGCGCCAGCAGCCAAGGAGGTCAGGGGAACACTGAAGCTTTCTTT.

V is TRBV30 and J is TRBJ1-3; D is unclear. Trimming pared 1 base from V and 0 bases from J, leaving 19 bases between. The length of the CDR3 is 18 residues. From germline, CDR1 is GTSNPN and CDR2 SVGIG (reference sequence). CDR3 sequence reads: CAWSARARVGSSGNTIYF. CDR3 nucleotides: TGTGCCTGGAGTGCGCGGGCCCGGGTTGGTAGCTCTGGAAACACCATATATTTT.

The CDR3 loop is CASGIGTSGNEQFF. CDR3 bases: TGTGCCAGCGGCATCGGGACTAGCGGGAATGAGCAGTTCTTC. V and J are TRBV6-5 and TRBJ2-1; 12 bases are shared with TRBD2. V was pared by 8 bases and J by 7 bases, with 6 bases of the junction left unmatched. There are 14 residues in the CDR3. Looked up from germline, CDR1 is MNHEY and CDR2 is SVGAGI.

V gene TRBV7-9 combines with J gene TRBJ2-7, with a possible D match to TRBD1 (5 bases). Trimming removed 5 bases at V and 0 bases at J, with 17 bases between. Per the germline V gene, CDR1 is SEHNR and CDR2 is FQNEAQ (reference sequence). The CDR3 is 16 amino acids. This chain's CDR3 is CASSPVQGLTSYEQYF. CDR3 DNA: TGTGCCAGCAGCCCCGTGCAGGGCCTTACCTCCTACGAGCAGTACTTC.

CDR3 residues: CASSESQRGAYEQYF. The CDR3 nucleotides are TGCGCCAGCAGTGAGAGTCAGCGGGGAGCCTACGAGCAGTACTTC. The chain links TRBV10-1 to TRBJ2-7; TRBD2 matches 7 bases. There are 15 residues in the CDR3. The germline CDR1 and CDR2 sequences are WNHNN and SYGVQD (reference sequence). V shed 2 bases, J shed 2 bases, and the junction held 6 bases outside the gene matches.

This clone was observed once. The V gene is TRBV4-1, the J gene TRBJ2-1; the D gene is possibly TRBD2 (5 bases). Germline assignment: CDR1 MGHRA and CDR2 YSYEKL. The CDR3 is 15 amino acids. Trimming stripped 4 bases from V and 2 bases from J, with 12 bases between. CDR3 loop: CASSPGLPPYNEQFF. The CDR3 region has the DNA TGCGCCAGCAGCCCAGGACTTCCGCCCTACAATGAGCAGTTCTTC.

This chain links TRBV28 with TRBJ2-6; D is possibly TRBD1 or TRBD2 (5 bases each). V lost 6 bases, J lost 2 bases, and 11 bases lay in between. The CDR3 sequence is 15 residues long. The germline V gene has CDR1 MDHEN and CDR2 SYDVKM. The CDR3 loop reads CASSHEGTGANVLTF. The CDR3 bases are TGTGCCAGCAGCCACGAGGGGACTGGGGCCAACGTCCTGACTTTC.

With respect to this clone: The identical CDR3 is also encoded by other nucleotide sequences in the sample. The chain uses TRBV28 and TRBJ2-7, with a weak D call TRBD1 (5 bases). The CDR3 sequence is 14 residues long. Trimming pared 2 bases from V and 3 bases from J, leaving 11 bases between. Germline loops: CDR1 MDHEN, CDR2 SYDVKM. The CDR3 region has the DNA TGTGCCAGCAGTTTAAGGGGCGGTCGCTACGAGCAGTACTTC. This translates into CASSLRGGRYEQYF.

The chain joins TRBV13 to TRBJ2-6; no definite D call. The germline CDR1 and CDR2 sequences are PRHDT and FYEKMQ (reference sequence). The CDR3 is 16 amino acids. Between the trimmed V and J ends, which lost 1 base and 0 bases, there was a span of 7 bases. The CDR3 DNA is TGTGCCAGCAGCTTAGTCAGCCCCTCTGGGGCCAACGTCCTGACTTTC. This translates into CASSLVSPSGANVLTF.

The V and J genes are TRBV13 and TRBJ2-5, with 10 bases that match TRBD2. The DNA end is more similar to TRBJ2-7, so the J call may be wrong. The V gene's germline CDR1 is PRHDT and CDR2 FYEKMQ (reference sequence). The CDR3 consists of 15 residues. The DNA for the CDR3 is TGTGCCAGCAGCTCAAAGCGGGAGGGCAGCAACGAGCAGTACTTC. This sequence encodes CASSSKREGSNEQYF.

The genes are TRBV4-1 and TRBJ1-5; D is unclear. Trimming took off 4 bases at V and 1 base at J, with 11 bases between the two ends. The CDR3 extends over 15 amino acids. CDR1 is MGHRA, CDR2 YSYEKL, per germline. The DNA of the CDR3 is TGCGCCAGCAGCCCTCGGACTGTAAGCAATCAGCCCCAGCATTTT. Its translation: CASSPRTVSNQPQHF.